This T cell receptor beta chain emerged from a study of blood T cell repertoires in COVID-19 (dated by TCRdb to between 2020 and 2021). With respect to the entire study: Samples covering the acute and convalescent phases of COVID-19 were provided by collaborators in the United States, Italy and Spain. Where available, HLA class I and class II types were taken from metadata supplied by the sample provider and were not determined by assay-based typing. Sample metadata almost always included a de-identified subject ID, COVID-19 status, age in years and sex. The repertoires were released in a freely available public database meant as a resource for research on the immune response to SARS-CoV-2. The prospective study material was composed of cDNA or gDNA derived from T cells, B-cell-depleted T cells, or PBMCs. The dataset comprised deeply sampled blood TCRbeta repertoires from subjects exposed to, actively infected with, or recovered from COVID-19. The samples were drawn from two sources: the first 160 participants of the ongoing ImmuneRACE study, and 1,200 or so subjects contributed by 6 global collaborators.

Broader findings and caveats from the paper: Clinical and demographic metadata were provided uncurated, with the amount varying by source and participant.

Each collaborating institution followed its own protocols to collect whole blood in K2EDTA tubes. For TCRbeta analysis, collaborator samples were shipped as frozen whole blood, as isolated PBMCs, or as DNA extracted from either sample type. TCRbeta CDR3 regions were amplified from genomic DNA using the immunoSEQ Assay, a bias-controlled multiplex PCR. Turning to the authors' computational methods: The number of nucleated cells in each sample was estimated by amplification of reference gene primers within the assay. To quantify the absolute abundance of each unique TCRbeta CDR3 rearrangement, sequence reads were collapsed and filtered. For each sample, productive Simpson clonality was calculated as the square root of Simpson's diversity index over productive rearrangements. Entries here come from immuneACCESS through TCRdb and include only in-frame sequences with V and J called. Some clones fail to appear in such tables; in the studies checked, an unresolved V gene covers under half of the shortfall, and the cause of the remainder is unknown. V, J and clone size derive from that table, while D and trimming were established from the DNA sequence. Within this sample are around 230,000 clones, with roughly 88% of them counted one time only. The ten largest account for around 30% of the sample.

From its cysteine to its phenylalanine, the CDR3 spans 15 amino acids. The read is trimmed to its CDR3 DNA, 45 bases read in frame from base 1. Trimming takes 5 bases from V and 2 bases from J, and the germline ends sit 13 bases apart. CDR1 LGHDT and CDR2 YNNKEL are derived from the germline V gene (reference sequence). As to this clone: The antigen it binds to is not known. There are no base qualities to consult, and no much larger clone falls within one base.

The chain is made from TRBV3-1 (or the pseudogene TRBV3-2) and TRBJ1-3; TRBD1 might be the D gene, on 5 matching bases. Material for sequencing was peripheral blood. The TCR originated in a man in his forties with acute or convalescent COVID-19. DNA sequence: TGTGCCAGCAGCTACGATGCGGGGCCTGGAAACACCATATATTTT. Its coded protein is CASSYDAGPGNTIYF.